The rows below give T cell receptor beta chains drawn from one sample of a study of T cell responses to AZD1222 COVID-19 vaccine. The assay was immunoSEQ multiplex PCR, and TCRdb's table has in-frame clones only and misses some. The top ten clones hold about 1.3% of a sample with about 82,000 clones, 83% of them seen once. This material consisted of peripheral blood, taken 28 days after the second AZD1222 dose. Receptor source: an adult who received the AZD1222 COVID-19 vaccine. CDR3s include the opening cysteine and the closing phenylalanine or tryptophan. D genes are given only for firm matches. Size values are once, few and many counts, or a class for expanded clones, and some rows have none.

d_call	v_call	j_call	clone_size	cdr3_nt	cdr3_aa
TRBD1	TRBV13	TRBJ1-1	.	TGTGCCAGCAGCTTCAGGGGGCTCACTGAAGCTTTCTTT	CASSFRGLTEAFF
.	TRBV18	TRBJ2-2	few	TGTGCCAGCTCAACTTTGCCGACCCTGAACACCGGGGAGCTGTTTTTT	CASSTLPTLNTGELFF
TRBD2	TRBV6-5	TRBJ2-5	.	TGTGCCACCAGGGAGGGACGGTTGAATTGGGAGACCCAGTACTTC	CATREGRLNWETQYF
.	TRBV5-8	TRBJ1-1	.	TGTGCCAGCAGCTTGTCAGGAATGAACACTGAAGCTTTCTTT	CASSLSGMNTEAFF
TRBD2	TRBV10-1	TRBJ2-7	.	TGCGCCAGCAGTGAGTTGGTAGCGGGAGGACCTTCCTGGATATACGAGCAGTACTTC	CASSELVAGGPSWIYEQYF
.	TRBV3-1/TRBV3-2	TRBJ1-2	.	TGTGCCAGCAGCCTCGGACAGTCCTATGGCTACACCTTC	CASSLGQSYGYTF
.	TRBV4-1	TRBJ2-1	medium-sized	TGCGCCAGCAGCCAAGTCCCGGCGGGGAAACTTGAGCAGTTCTTC	CASSQVPAGKLEQFF
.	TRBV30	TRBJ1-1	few	TGTGCCTGGAAACCGGGACCAGGAAGGCCTGAAGCTTTCTTT	CAWKPGPGRPEAFF
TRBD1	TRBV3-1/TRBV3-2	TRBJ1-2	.	TGTGCCAGCCCCGTCGGGACAGGGTCATTATGGGTTTATGGCTACACCTTC	CASPVGTGSLWVYGYTF
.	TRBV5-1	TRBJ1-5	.	TGCGCCAGCAGCTTGGGACCGAACTACAATCAGCCCCAGCATTTT	CASSLGPNYNQPQHF
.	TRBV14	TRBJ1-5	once	TGTGCCAGCAGCCTCGGGACTCCCGGGGCCCAGCATTTT	CASSLGTPGAQHF
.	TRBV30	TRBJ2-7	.	TGTGCCTGGAGTGTATACTACGAGCAGTACTTC	CAWSVYYEQYF
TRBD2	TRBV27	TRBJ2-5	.	TGTGCCAGCACCTCCGGGACTAGCGGGAGAGAGACCCAGTACTTC	CASTSGTSGRETQYF
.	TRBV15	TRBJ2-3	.	TGTGCCACCAGCAGAGGGCCGCTGGGAGATACGCAGTATTTT	CATSRGPLGDTQYF
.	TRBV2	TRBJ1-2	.	TGTGCCAGCTCCGCGGAGGGCCCTACCGGCTATGGCTACACCTTC	CASSAEGPTGYGYTF
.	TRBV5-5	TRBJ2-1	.	TGTGCCAGCAGCTTGGCCCAGCGGAACAATGAGCAGTTCTTC	CASSLAQRNNEQFF
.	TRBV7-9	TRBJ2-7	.	TGTGCCAGCAGCTTAGCCGGACAGCCGGGCGAGCAGTACTTC	CASSLAGQPGEQYF
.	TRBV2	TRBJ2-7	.	TGTGCCAGCAGTGAGGCCCGTGACTACGAGCAGTACTTC	CASSEARDYEQYF
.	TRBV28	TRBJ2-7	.	TGTGCCAGCAGTTTAATAAAACCGACCGAGCAGTACTTC	CASSLIKPTEQYF
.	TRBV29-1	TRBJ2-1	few	TGCAGCGTTAAAAAAATGGCCTCCAATGAGCAGTTCTTC	CSVKKMASNEQFF